The sequence of this T cell receptor beta chain was determined in a study of cytomegalovirus exposure and HLA in healthy donors (dated by TCRdb to the late 2010s). With respect to the entire study: The roughly 670 repertoires of the first cohort and the approximately 110 validation repertoires were produced on the same platform, according to a later analysis. The aim of the study was to test whether cataloging public T cell receptors could identify signatures of past pathogen exposure. A separate validation cohort of over 95 different subjects was used in addition to the roughly 670-subject first cohort. To predict cytomegalovirus infection status, the study brought together high-throughput TCR immunosequencing, statistical association of individual TCRs with disease status, and machine learning.

V is cut back by 3 bases and J by 2 bases, with 8 bases in the junction unmatched. Spanning cysteine to phenylalanine, the CDR3 consists of 16 amino acids. Only CDR3 DNA is held: 48 bases, read in frame from base 1. CDR1 and CDR2 are read off the germline V gene (reference sequence) as PRHDT and FYEKMQ. Library creation used the immunoSEQ multiplex PCR assay. Per the authors' processing: A statistical classification framework was built to diagnose cytomegalovirus status from the catalog of TCR beta chain sequences. TCRdb mirrors the immuneACCESS table, restricted to in-frame sequences. Some clones are absent from its copies; in checked studies, under half trace to an unresolved V gene, and the reason for the others is unknown. V and J calls and clone size are those listed in that table; D and trimming were worked out from the DNA. Counted in this sample were approximately 260,000 clones; 70% to 90% of them appeared once. The biggest ten clones account for 1.2% of the sample.

Separate from the approximately 670-subject first cohort, the validation cohort of around 130 subjects was the group to which the donors belonged. Results the study describes overall, beyond this receptor: The study listed approximately 150 TCR beta chains as associated with cytomegalovirus. A later analysis found that TCRs clustered in the first cohort also tended to co-occur in the 110 or so validation repertoires, with 90% to 95% of cluster scores above 0. The classifier was reported to diagnose cytomegalovirus status with high specificity and sensitivity in both the original cohort and the validation cohort. According to the authors, the approach could potentially be generalized to other disease states and immunological phenotypes. A later analysis lacked HLA typing for the validation cohort, so it scored co-occurrence in that cohort across all 110 or so repertoires. Three of the identified cytomegalovirus-associated TCR beta chains were confirmed in vitro to be specific for cytomegalovirus antigens. Most TCR sequences were observed very rarely across donors, whereas some public TCRs were present in many individuals.

Concerning this clone itself: The antigen this receptor binds is unknown. The record has no base qualities; no much larger clone is one base away.

Sequencing was performed on PBMCs. This TCR derives from a woman between 25 and 40 years old in good health and CMV-seropositive. Here the chain combines TRBV13 and TRBJ2-5, and 8 bases in between align with TRBD2. The DNA sequence is given as TGTGCCAGCAGCTTTGTAGGACTAGCTCTTCAAGAGACCCAGTACTTC. This gives the protein CASSFVGLALQETQYF. Outside the CDR3, residues come from the reference TRBV13 and TRBJ2-5 proteins, so the full variable domain is: AAGVIQSPRHLIKEKRETATLKCYPIPRHDTVYWYQQGPGQDPQFLISFYEKMQSDKGSIPDRFSAQQFSDYHSELNMSSLELGDSALYFCASSFVGLALQETQYFGPGTRLLVL.